This T cell receptor beta chain was identified during a study of T cells in Graves' hyperthyroidism and ophthalmopathy. This CDR3 is 15 amino acids long. J was trimmed by 10 bases and V by 3 bases; bases with no gene match: 5. This clonotype was observed a few times. The investigators amplified TCR beta CDR3 regions from RNA transcripts. In the first-round RT-PCR of the TCR CDR3, the HTBI primer set was used. TCRdb called the multiplex PCR reads again in MiXCR, with one record for every CDR3 protein. The sample has some 800,000 distinct CDR3 sequences, over 35% seen once. This TCR came from a man aged 18 to 29 with Graves' hyperthyroidism. The specimen was blood. The V gene is TRBV12-3 or TRBV12-4, the J gene TRBJ1-6, with 11 bases matching TRBD1. In DNA form, the CDR3 reads TGTGCCAGCAGTTTCGGGACAGGGGGGACGTCACCCCTCCACTTT. Translating it yields CASSFGTGGTSPLHF.